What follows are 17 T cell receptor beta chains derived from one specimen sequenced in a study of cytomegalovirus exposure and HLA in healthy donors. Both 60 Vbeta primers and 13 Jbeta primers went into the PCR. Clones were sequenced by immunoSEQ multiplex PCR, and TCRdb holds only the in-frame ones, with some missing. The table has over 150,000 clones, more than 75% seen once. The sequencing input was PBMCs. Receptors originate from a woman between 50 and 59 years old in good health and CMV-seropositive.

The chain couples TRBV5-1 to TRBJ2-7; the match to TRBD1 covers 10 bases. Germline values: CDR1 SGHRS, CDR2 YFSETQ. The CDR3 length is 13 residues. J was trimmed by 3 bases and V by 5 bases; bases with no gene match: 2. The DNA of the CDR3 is TGCGCCAGCAGTGGGACAGGGGACTACGAGCAGTACTTC. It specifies CASSGTGDYEQYF.

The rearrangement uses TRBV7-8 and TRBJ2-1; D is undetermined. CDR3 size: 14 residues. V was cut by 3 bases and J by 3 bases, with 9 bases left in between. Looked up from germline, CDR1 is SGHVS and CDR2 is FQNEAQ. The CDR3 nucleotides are TGTGCCAGCAGCTTCACCTACCTCTACAATGAGCAGTTCTTC. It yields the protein CASSFTYLYNEQFF. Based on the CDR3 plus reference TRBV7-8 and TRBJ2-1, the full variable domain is GAGVSQSPRYKVAKRGQDVALRCDPISGHVSLFWYQQALGQGPEFLTYFQNEAQLDKSGLPSDRFFAERPEGSVSTLKIQRTQQEDSAVYLCASSFTYLYNEQFFGPGTRLTVL.

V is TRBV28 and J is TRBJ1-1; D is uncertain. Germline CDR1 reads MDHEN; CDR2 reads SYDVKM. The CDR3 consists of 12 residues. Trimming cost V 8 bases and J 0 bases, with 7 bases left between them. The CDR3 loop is CASGGVNTEAFF. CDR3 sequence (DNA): TGTGCCAGCGGAGGTGTGAACACTGAAGCTTTCTTT.

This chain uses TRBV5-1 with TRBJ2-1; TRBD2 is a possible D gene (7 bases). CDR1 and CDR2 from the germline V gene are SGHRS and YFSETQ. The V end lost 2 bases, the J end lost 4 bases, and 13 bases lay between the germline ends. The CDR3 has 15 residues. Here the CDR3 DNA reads TGCGCCAGCAGCTTAGGGGGGGCCATGTACAATGAGCAGTTCTTC. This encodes CASSLGGAMYNEQFF.

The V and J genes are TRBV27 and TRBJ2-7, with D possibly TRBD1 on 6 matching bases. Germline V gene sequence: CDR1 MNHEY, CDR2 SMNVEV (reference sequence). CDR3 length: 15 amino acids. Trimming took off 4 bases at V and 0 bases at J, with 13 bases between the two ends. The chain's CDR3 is CASSSTYRVSYEQYF. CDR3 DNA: TGTGCCAGCAGTTCTACCTACAGGGTCTCCTACGAGCAGTACTTC.

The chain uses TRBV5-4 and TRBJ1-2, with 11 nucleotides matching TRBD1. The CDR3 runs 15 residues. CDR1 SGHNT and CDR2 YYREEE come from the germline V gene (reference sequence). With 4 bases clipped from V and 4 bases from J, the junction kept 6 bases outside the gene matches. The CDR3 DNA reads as TGTGCCAGCAGCGTGGGACAGGGGGACCTCTATGGCTACACCTTC. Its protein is CASSVGQGDLYGYTF.

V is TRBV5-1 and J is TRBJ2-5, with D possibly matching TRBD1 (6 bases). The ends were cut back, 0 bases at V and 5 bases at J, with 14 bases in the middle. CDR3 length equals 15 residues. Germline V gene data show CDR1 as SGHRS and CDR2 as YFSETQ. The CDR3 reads CASSLDRGFGETQYF. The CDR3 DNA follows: TGCGCCAGCAGCTTGGATAGGGGGTTCGGGGAGACCCAGTACTTC.

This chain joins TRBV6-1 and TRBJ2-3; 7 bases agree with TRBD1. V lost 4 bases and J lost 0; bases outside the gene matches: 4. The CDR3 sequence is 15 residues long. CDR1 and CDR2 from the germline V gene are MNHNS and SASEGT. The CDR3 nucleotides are TGTGCCAGCAGTGCGTCCAGGGGGAGCACAGATACGCAGTATTTT. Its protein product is CASSASRGSTDTQYF.

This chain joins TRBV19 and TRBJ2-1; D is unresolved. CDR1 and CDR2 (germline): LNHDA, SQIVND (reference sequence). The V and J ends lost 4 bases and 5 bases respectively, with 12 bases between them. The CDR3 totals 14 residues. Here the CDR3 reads CASSTPSPHNEQFF. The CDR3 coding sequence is TGTGCCAGTAGTACTCCCTCCCCTCACAATGAGCAGTTCTTC. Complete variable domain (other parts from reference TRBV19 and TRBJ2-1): DGGITQSPKYLFRKEGQNVTLSCEQNLNHDAMYWYRQDPGQGLRLIYYSQIVNDFQKGDIAEGYSVSREKKESFPLTVTSAQKNPTAFYLCASSTPSPHNEQFFGPGTRLTVL.

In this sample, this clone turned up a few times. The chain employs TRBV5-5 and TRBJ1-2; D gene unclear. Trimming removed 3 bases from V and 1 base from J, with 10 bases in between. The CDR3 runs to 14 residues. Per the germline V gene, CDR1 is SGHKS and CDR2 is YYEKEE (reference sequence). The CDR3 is CASSWSGDNYGYTF. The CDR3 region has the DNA TGTGCCAGCAGCTGGTCCGGAGATAACTATGGCTACACCTTC.

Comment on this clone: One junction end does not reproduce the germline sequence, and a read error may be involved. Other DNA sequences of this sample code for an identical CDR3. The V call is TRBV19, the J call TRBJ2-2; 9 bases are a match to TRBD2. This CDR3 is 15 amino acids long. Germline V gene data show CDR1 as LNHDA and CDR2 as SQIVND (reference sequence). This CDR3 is CASSLSTSGTGELFF. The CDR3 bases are TGTGCCAGTAGTCTATCGACTAGCGGCACCGGGGAGCTGTTCTTT.

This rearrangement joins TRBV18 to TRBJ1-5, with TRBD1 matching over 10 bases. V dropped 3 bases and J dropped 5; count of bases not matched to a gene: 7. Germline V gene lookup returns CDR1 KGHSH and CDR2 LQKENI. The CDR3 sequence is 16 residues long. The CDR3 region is CASSPGQGFGHQPQHF. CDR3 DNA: TGTGCCAGCTCACCGGGACAGGGGTTCGGGCATCAGCCCCAGCATTTT.

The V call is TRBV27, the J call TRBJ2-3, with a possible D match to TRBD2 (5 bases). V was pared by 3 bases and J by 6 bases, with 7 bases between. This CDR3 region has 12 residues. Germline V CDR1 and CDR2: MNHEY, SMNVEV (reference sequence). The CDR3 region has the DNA TGTGCCAGCAGTTTCCGGGATGATACGCAGTATTTT. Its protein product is CASSFRDDTQYF.

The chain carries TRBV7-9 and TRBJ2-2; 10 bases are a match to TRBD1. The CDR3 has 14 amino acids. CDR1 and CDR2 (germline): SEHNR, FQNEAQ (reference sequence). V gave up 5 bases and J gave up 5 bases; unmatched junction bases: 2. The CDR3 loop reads CASSLDRGTGELFF. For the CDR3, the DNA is TGTGCCAGCAGCCTGGACAGGGGGACCGGGGAGCTGTTTTTT.

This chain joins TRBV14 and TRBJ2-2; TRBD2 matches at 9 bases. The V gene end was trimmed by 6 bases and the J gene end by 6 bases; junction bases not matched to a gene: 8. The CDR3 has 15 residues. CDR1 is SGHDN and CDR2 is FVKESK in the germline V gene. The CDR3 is CASSTRRGGPGELFF. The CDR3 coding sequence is TGTGCCAGCAGTACCCGGCGGGGGGGCCCCGGGGAGCTGTTTTTT.

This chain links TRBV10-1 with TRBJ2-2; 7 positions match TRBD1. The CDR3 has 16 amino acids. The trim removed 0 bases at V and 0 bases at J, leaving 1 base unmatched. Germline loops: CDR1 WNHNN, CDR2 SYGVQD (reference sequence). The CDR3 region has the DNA TGCGCCAGCAGTGAGTCGGGACAGCCGAACACCGGGGAGCTGTTTTTT. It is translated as CASSESGQPNTGELFF.

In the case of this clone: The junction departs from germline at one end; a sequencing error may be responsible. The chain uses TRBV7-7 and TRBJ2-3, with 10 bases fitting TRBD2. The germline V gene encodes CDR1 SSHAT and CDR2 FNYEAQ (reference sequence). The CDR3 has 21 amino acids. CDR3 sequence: CASSLLKASGGQFDSTDTQYF. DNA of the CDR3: TGTGCTAGCAGCTTACTTAAGGCTAGCGGGGGCCAATTTGATAGCACAGATACGCAGTATTTT.